This entry concerns a single TCR beta chain. Its antigen is unknown. V lost 3 bases to trimming and J lost 2 bases; unmatched junction nucleotides: 3. The CDR3 covers 14 residues. Per the germline V gene, CDR1 is KGHSH and CDR2 is LQKENI. Some clones are missing from TCRdb's copy, which holds only in-frame ones; the method was immunoSEQ multiplex PCR. The sample holds under 150,000 clones; over 75% are singletons and the top ten take more than 0.8%. These data come from a study of T cell clones after liver transplantation. Overall study context: Three of the eight recipients were HCV-positive; the rest had non-autoimmune, non-viral transplant indications. Tolerant meant at least one year fully off immunosuppression without liver enzymes above twice normal.

Study-level points and caveats: These preliminary findings come from unstandardized post-transplant sampling times. Compared with third party-reactive sequences, donor-reactive ones declined more, independent of withdrawal success.

The chain combines TRBV18 with TRBJ2-7; 8 bases fit TRBD1. This clonotype was obtained from a human patient who received a liver transplant. Some T cells may have come from the graft donor. This sample comprised CD4+ T cells from blood, obtained 12 months after liver transplant. The CDR3 DNA is TGTGCCAGCTCACCTGGACAGGGACCCTACGAGCAGTACTTC. This encodes CASSPGQGPYEQYF.